Following are 23 T cell receptor beta chains from one sample sequenced in a study of T cells in Graves' hyperthyroidism and ophthalmopathy. What was amplified from RNA transcripts were TCR beta CDR3 regions. HTBI primers were used for first-round RT-PCR of the TCR CDR3. TCRdb recomputed calls from the multiplex PCR reads with MiXCR, one row per CDR3 protein. The sample holds 530,000 or so distinct CDR3 sequences, about 24% seen once. Material: blood. These receptors came from a woman in her thirties with Graves' ophthalmopathy.

This chain links TRBV6-2 or TRBV6-3 with TRBJ1-2, with D unresolved. The length of the CDR3 is 16 residues. Trimming shortened V by 5 bases and J by 0 bases, and 16 bases separated the two germline ends. The germline CDR1 and CDR2 sequences are MNHEY and SVGEGT. DNA of the CDR3: TGTGCCAGCAGTGAGGCTGGGCGTCTAGCTAACTATGGCTACACCTTC. Protein product: CASSEAGRLANYGYTF.

The chain uses TRBV12-5 and TRBJ2-5; D is unclear. With 5 bases removed from V and 6 bases from J, the gap between germline ends came to 13 bases. CDR1 and CDR2 (germline): LGHNT, FRNRAP. The CDR3 spans 13 residues. The CDR3 nucleotides read TGTGCTAGTGGTGAAGGGTTTGTGAAGACCCAGTACTTC. Its translation: CASGEGFVKTQYF.

Ten or more counts support this clonotype. Its ends do not fully match the called genes, so a read error is possible. V usage is TRBV4-3 and J usage is TRBJ1-5; D unresolved. The CDR3 length is 13 residues. The germline V gene encodes CDR1 LGHNA and CDR2 YSLEER. For the CDR3, the DNA is TGTGCCAGCAGTCAGGATAGCAATCAGCCCCAGCATTTT. Its translation: CASSQDSNQPQHF.

This chain links TRBV2 with TRBJ2-7, with a possible D match to TRBD2 (6 bases). The V and J ends lost 9 bases and 0 bases respectively, with 21 bases between them. CDR1 is SNHLY, CDR2 FYNNEI, per germline. This CDR3 comprises 16 residues. The CDR3 here is CASRDSPGLYSYEQYF. The CDR3 bases are TGTGCCAGTAGGGATTCTCCGGGACTCTACTCCTACGAGCAGTACTTC.

There are many counts of this clonotype. This sequence joins TRBV2 and TRBJ1-1, with a weak D call TRBD1 (5 bases). CDR1 and CDR2 from the germline V gene are SNHLY and FYNNEI. The CDR3 contains 14 residues. The V gene lost 1 base and the J gene lost 6 bases, with 12 bases spanning the gap. CDR3 loop: CASSEDGRESEAFF. CDR3 nucleotide sequence: TGTGCCAGCAGTGAAGACGGCAGGGAGTCTGAAGCTTTCTTT.

This clonotype was picked up many times. Germline is not matched at one junction end, which may reflect a read error. The chain carries TRBV28 and TRBJ2-5; the D gene could be TRBD1 or TRBD2 (6 bases each). Germline CDR1 MDHEN, CDR2 SYDVKM. The CDR3 consists of 13 residues. In DNA, the CDR3 is TGTGCCAGCAGTTTATGGGAGGGGGAGATCCAGTACTTC. Amino acid sequence: CASSLWEGEIQYF.

This clonotype was counted at least ten times. The chain joins TRBV20-1 to TRBJ1-1; no definite D call. The CDR3 extends over 12 amino acids. The germline CDR1 and CDR2 sequences are DFQATT and SNEGSKA (reference sequence). V was pared by 3 bases and J by 2 bases, with 7 bases between. CDR3 DNA sequence: TGCAGTGCTAGTAAATTTAACACTGAAGCTTTCTTT. This encodes CSASKFNTEAFF.

The CDR3 reads CSGQVKWAGELFF. In DNA form, the CDR3 reads TGCAGCGGGCAGGTTAAATGGGCCGGGGAGCTGTTTTTT. The chain joins TRBV29-1 to TRBJ2-2; no firm D call. Per germline, CDR1 SQVTM and CDR2 ANQGSEA. The CDR3 consists of 13 residues. V was cut by 7 bases and J by 6 bases, with 15 bases left in between.

In its sample, this clonotype was seen many times. J is TRBJ2-5 and V is TRBV7-2; no reliable D call. Trimming shortened V by 5 bases and J by 1 base, and 8 bases separated the two germline ends. Germline CDR1 is SGHTA and CDR2 is FQGNSA. The CDR3 covers 13 residues. The chain's CDR3 is CASSLTVQETQYF. The CDR3 nucleotides are TGTGCCAGCAGCCTCACAGTCCAAGAGACCCAGTACTTC.

The sample holds many counts of this clonotype. The chain couples TRBV12-3 or TRBV12-4 to TRBJ1-2; D possibly corresponds to TRBD1 (6 bases). The CDR3 has 13 residues. V was trimmed by 9 bases and J by 4 bases, leaving 15 bases between them. The CDR3 loop is CASAGVAPYGYTF. Here the CDR3 DNA reads TGTGCCAGTGCAGGGGTTGCCCCCTATGGCTACACCTTC.

This clonotype was observed at least ten times. The rearrangement uses TRBV6-5 and TRBJ2-5, with D perhaps given as TRBD1 or TRBD2 (6 bases each). The V end was cut by 2 bases, the J end by 2 bases, with 21 bases between. The germline CDR1 and CDR2 sequences are MNHEY and SVGAGI. The CDR3 contains 18 residues. The CDR3 here is CASSYGLGTGARQETQYF. CDR3 DNA sequence: TGTGCCAGCAGTTACGGGTTGGGAACGGGGGCGCGGCAAGAGACCCAGTACTTC.

This clonotype was counted between two and nine times. This chain joins TRBV5-6 and TRBJ1-2; D is possibly TRBD1 (6 bases). Trimming cost V 2 bases and J 4 bases, with 18 bases left between them. CDR3 length: 16 residues. CDR1 and CDR2 (germline): SGHDT, YYEEEE. Here the CDR3 reads CASSFEGNGGIYGYTF. CDR3 nucleotides: TGTGCCAGCAGCTTCGAGGGGAACGGGGGCATCTATGGCTACACCTTC.

The chain employs TRBV12-3 or TRBV12-4 and TRBJ2-3; 8 bases fit TRBD1. Germline trimming cut 3 bases from V and 4 bases from J; bases unmatched to any gene: 3. The CDR3 has 14 residues. The CDR3 loop is CASSLAGQADTQYF. The CDR3 DNA is TGTGCCAGCAGTTTGGCGGGACAGGCAGATACGCAGTATTTT.

In its sample, this clonotype was seen many times. V and J are TRBV6-5 and TRBJ2-2; D gene unclear. This CDR3 region has 13 residues. Germline V gives CDR1 MNHEY, CDR2 SVGAGI. Trimming took off 3 bases at V and 6 bases at J, with 8 bases between the two ends. CDR3: CASSYLLAGELFF. CDR3 nucleotide sequence: TGTGCCAGCAGTTATCTCCTCGCCGGGGAGCTGTTTTTT.

This chain connects TRBV7-9 to TRBJ1-5; possible D gene TRBD1, 6 bases. Germline values: CDR1 SEHNR, CDR2 FQNEAQ (reference sequence). The CDR3 has 12 amino acids. V was clipped by 1 base and J by 16 bases, with 14 bases between them. The CDR3 DNA is TGTGCCAGCAGCTTAGTGGGACACCAGAAACATTTT. Translation: CASSLVGHQKHF.

This clonotype was counted ten times or more. CDR3 in amino acids: CASRSLRDRGDEQYF. CDR3 nucleotides: TGTGCCAGCAGGTCTCTGCGGGACAGGGGTGACGAGCAGTACTTC. The chain employs TRBV11-2 and TRBJ2-7; 10 bases are shared with TRBD1. CDR1 is SGHAT and CDR2 is FQNNGV in the germline V gene. The CDR3 is 15 amino acids. V shed 6 bases and J 5 bases; nucleotides not matched to a gene: 10.

This clonotype was seen a handful of times. The chain combines TRBV19 with TRBJ2-7; D is ambiguous. Between the trimmed V and J ends, which lost 1 base and 3 bases, there was a span of 7 bases. CDR1 LNHDA and CDR2 SQIVND come from the germline V gene (reference sequence). The CDR3 spans 13 residues. The CDR3 loop is CASSIAAYYEQYF. The CDR3 DNA reads as TGTGCCAGTAGTATAGCGGCTTACTACGAGCAGTACTTC.

As concerns this clonotype: A single base separates this from a much larger clone, so it may be a read error. The chain joins TRBV6-2 or TRBV6-3 to TRBJ1-5, with a tentative D call TRBD1 (5 bases). The CDR3 is made up of 16 amino acids. Germline V gives CDR1 MNHEY, CDR2 SVGEGT. V dropped 0 bases and J dropped 6 bases, with 15 bases sitting between them. CDR3 region: CASSYSSTDFRQPQHF. The CDR3 DNA reads as TGTGCCAGCAGTTACTCGTCGACAGATTTTCGTCAGCCCCAGCATTTT.

This clonotype was seen many times. The genes are TRBV6-2 or TRBV6-3 and TRBJ1-5; D gene unclear. The ends were cut back, 0 bases at V and 5 bases at J, with 11 bases in the middle. Germline V gene sequence: CDR1 MNHEY, CDR2 SVGEGT. The CDR3 length is 15 residues. This CDR3 reads CASSYSYSRDQPQHF. The CDR3 coding sequence is TGTGCCAGCAGTTACTCGTACAGCCGGGATCAGCCCCAGCATTTT.

This clonotype came up many times. The rearrangement links TRBV7-9 to TRBJ1-1; 10 nucleotides agree with TRBD1. Germline trimming cut 1 base from V and 5 bases from J; bases unmatched to any gene: 4. This CDR3 is 15 amino acids long. From germline, CDR1 is SEHNR and CDR2 FQNEAQ (reference sequence). The CDR3 is CASSLVTGGFTEAFF. CDR3 bases: TGTGCCAGCAGCTTAGTGACAGGGGGCTTTACTGAAGCTTTCTTT.

This clonotype was recorded at least ten times. The rearrangement links TRBV6-5 to TRBJ2-7; 9 nucleotides match TRBD1. Germline V CDR1 and CDR2: MNHEY, SVGAGI. The CDR3 is 16 residues long. After removal of 6 bases from V and 2 bases from J, the junction contained 11 bases not matched to a gene. CDR3 DNA sequence: TGTGCCAGCAGAGTGATGTGGGACAGGGACACCTACGAGCAGTACTTC. It specifies CASRVMWDRDTYEQYF.

This clonotype showed up many times. The rearrangement joins TRBV7-9 to TRBJ1-1, with D uncertain. Per germline, CDR1 SEHNR and CDR2 FQNEAQ (reference sequence). The germline V and J ends were trimmed by 2 bases and 3 bases, with 7 bases remaining between them. This CDR3 has 13 amino acids. This chain's CDR3 is CASSLPGDTEAFF. The CDR3, as DNA: TGTGCCAGCAGCTTACCCGGGGACACTGAAGCTTTCTTT.

This clonotype was counted many times. The chain carries TRBV19 and TRBJ1-1; no definite D call. Trimming cost V 0 bases and J 4 bases, with 18 bases left between them. The CDR3 spans 17 residues. Germline V gene lookup returns CDR1 LNHDA and CDR2 SQIVND (reference sequence). CDR3 sequence: CASSIEWGNPSITEAFF. The CDR3 nucleotides read TGTGCCAGTAGTATAGAGTGGGGAAACCCGTCCATCACTGAAGCTTTCTTT.